Listed here are 5 T cell receptor beta chains from one sample, sequenced in a study of PD-L1 blockade in urothelial cancer. Indicated time point: pretreatment peripheral blood. Assay used: immunoSEQ multiplex PCR; TCRdb lists only in-frame clones, some missing. Of about 51,000 clones in the sample, about 86% were seen once. This specimen consisted of PBMCs, obtained around atezolizumab (anti-PD-L1) treatment. The source is a man between 60 and 75 years old with urothelial cancer.

The chain links TRBV9 to TRBJ1-2, with D tentatively TRBD1 (6 bases). Germline CDR1 SGDLS, CDR2 YYNGEE. Trimming pared 0 bases from V and 1 base from J, leaving 7 bases between. CDR3 length: 14 amino acids. DNA of the CDR3: TGTGCCAGCAGCGTAGGAGGGGGTAACTATGGCTACACCTTC. It specifies CASSVGGGNYGYTF. The whole variable domain, remainder taken from reference TRBV9 and TRBJ1-2, is DSGVTQTPKHLITATGQRVTLRCSPRSGDLSVYWYQQSLDQGLQFLIQYYNGEERAKGNILERFSAQQFPDLHSELNLSSLELGDSALYFCASSVGGGNYGYTFGSGTRLTVV.

This clone was counted a few times. The genes are TRBV5-1 and TRBJ2-7; TRBD2 agrees at 13 bases. The CDR3 spans 14 residues. Germline V gene sequence: CDR1 SGHRS, CDR2 YFSETQ. The V segment lost 3 bases and the J segment 5 bases; nucleotides outside the gene matches: 2. CDR3 in amino acids: CASSSGLAGDEQYF. The DNA of the CDR3 is TGCGCCAGCAGCTCCGGACTAGCGGGAGACGAGCAGTACTTC.

This chain connects TRBV6-1 to TRBJ1-5; 7 nucleotides align to TRBD1. V lost 4 bases to trimming and J lost 2 bases; unmatched junction nucleotides: 2. Germline assignment: CDR1 MNHNS and CDR2 SASEGT. This CDR3 contains 14 residues. CDR3 residues: CASSATGGNQPQHF. DNA for the CDR3: TGTGCCAGCAGTGCCACAGGGGGCAATCAGCCCCAGCATTTT.

V usage is TRBV2 and J usage is TRBJ2-7, with 7 bases matching TRBD1. Germline CDR1 reads SNHLY; CDR2 reads FYNNEI. The CDR3 consists of 15 residues. J was trimmed by 3 bases and V by 6 bases; bases with no gene match: 11. The CDR3 bases are TGTGCCAGCAGCGGAACCGGACAGGAAGGCTACGAGCAGTACTTC. This codes for CASSGTGQEGYEQYF.

The chain is built from TRBV19 and TRBJ1-1; D unclear. Germline assignment: CDR1 LNHDA and CDR2 SQIVND (reference sequence). The CDR3 runs 14 residues. Trimming removed 4 bases from V and 1 base from J, with 10 bases in between. The CDR3 reads CASSTWQQNTEAFF. The CDR3 nucleotides are TGTGCCAGTAGTACGTGGCAACAGAACACTGAAGCTTTCTTT.